Listed below are T cell receptor beta chains from one sample, sequenced in a study of T cell changes during pregnancy in multiple sclerosis. The data were produced by immunoSEQ multiplex PCR, yet TCRdb's version contains in-frame clones alone and is incomplete. The repertoire holds around 62,000 clones, with approximately 90% as singletons. Material: peripheral blood, obtained in the first trimester of pregnancy. The receptors derive from a female donor with multiple sclerosis, enrolled in a pregnancy study. Both conserved end residues are part of each CDR3. A D gene is named only where the DNA matches it firmly. Clone size is stated in some rows and not others, as once, few, many or a class when expanded.

v_gene,j_gene,d_gene,abundance,CDR3nt,CDR3aa
TRBV5-8,TRBJ1-5,.,.,TGTGCCAGCAGCTCTACAACGGGGGTTAGCAATCAGCCCCAGCATTTT,CASSSTTGVSNQPQHF
TRBV7-2,TRBJ2-1,TRBD2,.,TGTGCCAGCAGCTTATTCGGGAGGGCCGGGCAATCCCACAATGAGCAGTTCTTC,CASSLFGRAGQSHNEQFF
TRBV5-4,TRBJ2-5,.,.,TGTGCCAGCAGCCCTCTCCGGGGGGCTATAGGAGAGACCCAGTACTTC,CASSPLRGAIGETQYF
TRBV11-3,TRBJ1-1,TRBD1,.,TGTGCCAGCAGCCGACAGGGGGCCTCTGAAGCTTTCTTT,CASSRQGASEAFF
TRBV7-2,TRBJ2-1,TRBD2,.,TGTGCCAGCAGCCCCACTAGCGGGCCAACTAACAATGAGCAGTTCTTC,CASSPTSGPTNNEQFF
TRBV27,TRBJ2-7,TRBD1,.,TGTGCCAGCAGTTTTTCTACCCCGGGACAGGGGGCAATGAGGTCCTACGAGCAGTACTTC,CASSFSTPGQGAMRSYEQYF
TRBV25-1,TRBJ2-3,.,.,TGTGCCAGCAGTCTGAAGCTGGCAGACAGGAGCACAGATACGCAGTATTTT,CASSLKLADRSTDTQYF
TRBV19,TRBJ2-1,.,.,TGTGCCAGTAGTATTGGGGCCAGCTCCTACAATGAGCAGTTCTTC,CASSIGASSYNEQFF
TRBV9,TRBJ2-7,.,.,TGTGCCAGCAGCGACCGGGACTCCTCGACCTACGAGCAGTACTTC,CASSDRDSSTYEQYF
TRBV19,TRBJ2-1,TRBD2,.,TGTGCCAGTAGTATACTAGCGGGAGGCGACAATGAGCAGTTCTTC,CASSILAGGDNEQFF
TRBV30,TRBJ1-2,.,.,TGTGCCTGGAGTTCGGACAGCTATGGCTACACCTTC,CAWSSDSYGYTF
TRBV10-3,TRBJ1-1,TRBD1,few,TGTGCCATCAGGGTGGGACAGGGAGACACTGAAGCTTTCTTT,CAIRVGQGDTEAFF
TRBV7-3,TRBJ2-1,.,.,TGTGCCAGCAGCTCTGACAGCAATGAGCAGTTCTTC,CASSSDSNEQFF
TRBV15,TRBJ2-2,TRBD2,once,TGTGCCACCAGCAGAGGAAGTTGGACTAGGCCCGAGGGAGTAAGGGAGCTGTTTTTT,CATSRGSWTRPEGVRELFF
TRBV18,TRBJ2-7,TRBD1,.,TGTGCCAGCTCACCACCGGGACAGGGATTTTTAACGGAGCAGTACTTC,CASSPPGQGFLTEQYF
TRBV5-1,TRBJ2-5,TRBD2,.,TGCGCCAGCACCCAGGGGACTAGCGGGGGAAAAGAGACCCAGTACTTC,CASTQGTSGGKETQYF
TRBV30,TRBJ1-5,.,.,TGTGCCTGGAGTCGACATACGAATCAGCCCCAGCATTTT,CAWSRHTNQPQHF